The TCR beta chain described here comes from a study of blood T cell repertoires in COVID-19. Across the study: The United States, Italy and Spain supplied acute and convalescent COVID-19 samples. Sources were T cells, B-cell-depleted T cells, or PBMCs; the material itself was cDNA or gDNA.

With 1 base removed from V and 7 bases from J, the gap between germline ends came to 4 bases. Germline V lookup: CDR1 MGHRA, CDR2 YSYEKL. The CDR3 is 11 residues long. Under the authors' procedure: Estimation of nucleated cell counts was performed using reference gene primer amplification. Data came from immunoSEQ multiplex PCR; TCRdb stores just in-frame clones and leaves some out. V and J calls and clone size are given by that table; D and trimming were obtained from the DNA. Seen here are approximately 500,000 clones, around 90% observed once, and the top ten hold roughly 8%. Seattle-derived patients entered the study during active infection and were followed longitudinally.

The rearrangement links TRBV4-1 to TRBJ1-2; unclear D gene. The origin of this receptor is a woman between 50 and 59 years old with COVID-19, enrolled during active disease. Source material: peripheral blood. The CDR3 DNA follows: TGCGCCAGCAGCCAAGGGAGTGGCTACACCTTC. As protein: CASSQGSGYTF.